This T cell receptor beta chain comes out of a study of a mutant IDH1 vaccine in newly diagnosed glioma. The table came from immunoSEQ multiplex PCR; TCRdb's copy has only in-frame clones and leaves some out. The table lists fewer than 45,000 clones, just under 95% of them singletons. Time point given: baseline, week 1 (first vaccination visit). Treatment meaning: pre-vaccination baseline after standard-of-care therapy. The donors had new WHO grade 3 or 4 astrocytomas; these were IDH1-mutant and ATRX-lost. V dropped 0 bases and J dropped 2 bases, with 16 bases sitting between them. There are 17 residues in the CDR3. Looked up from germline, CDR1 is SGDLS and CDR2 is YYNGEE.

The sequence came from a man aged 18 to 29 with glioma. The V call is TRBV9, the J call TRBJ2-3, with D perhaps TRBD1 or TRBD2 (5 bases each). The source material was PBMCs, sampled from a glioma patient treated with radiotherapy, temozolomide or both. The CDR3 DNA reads TGTGCCAGCAGCGTAGGCCCCCCGGGACGCCACACAGATACGCAGTATTTT. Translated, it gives CASSVGPPGRHTDTQYF.